This paragraph reports one TCR beta chain. The sample is drawn from a study of patients and donors after allogeneic stem cell transplantation. The length of the CDR3 is 14 residues. Per germline, CDR1 SQVTM and CDR2 ANQGSEA. After removal of 4 bases from V and 5 bases from J, the junction contained 4 bases not matched to a gene. One entry per CDR3 protein results from TCRdb running MiXCR on the RT-PCR reads. The sample includes 85,000 to 90,000 distinct CDR3 sequences, about 44% of them seen just once. This sequence joins TRBV29-1 and TRBJ2-3; 12 nucleotides agree with TRBD2. Sequences were obtained from blood, either unsorted or a sorted T cell fraction (not recorded which). This clonotype was sampled from a human donor who was either an allogeneic HSCT recipient or a stem cell or donor lymphocyte infusion donor (not recorded which). It is not recorded whose cells these are; they may come from a transplant donor. DNA of the CDR3: TGCAGCGTTGGACTAGCGGGAGAAGTAGATACGCAGTATTTT. This codes for CSVGLAGEVDTQYF.